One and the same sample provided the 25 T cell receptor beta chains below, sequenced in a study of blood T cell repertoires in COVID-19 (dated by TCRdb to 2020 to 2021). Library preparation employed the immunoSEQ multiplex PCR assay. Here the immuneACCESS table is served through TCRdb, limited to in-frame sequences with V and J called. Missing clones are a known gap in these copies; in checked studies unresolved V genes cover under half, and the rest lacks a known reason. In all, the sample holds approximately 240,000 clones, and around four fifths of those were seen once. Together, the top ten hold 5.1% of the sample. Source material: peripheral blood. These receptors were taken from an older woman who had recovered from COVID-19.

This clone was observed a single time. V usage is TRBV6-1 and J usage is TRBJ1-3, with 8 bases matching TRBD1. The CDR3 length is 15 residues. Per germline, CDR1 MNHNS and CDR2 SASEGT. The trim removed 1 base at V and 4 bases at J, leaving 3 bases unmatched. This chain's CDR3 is CASSEETGDGNTIYF. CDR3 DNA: TGTGCCAGCAGTGAAGAGACAGGGGACGGAAACACCATATATTTT.

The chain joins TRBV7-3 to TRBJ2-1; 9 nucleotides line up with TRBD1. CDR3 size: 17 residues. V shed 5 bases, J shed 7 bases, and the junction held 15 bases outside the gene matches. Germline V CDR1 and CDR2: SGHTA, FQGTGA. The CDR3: CASSPHLVTGGLNEQFF. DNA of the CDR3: TGTGCCAGCAGCCCGCACTTAGTAACAGGGGGCCTAAATGAGCAGTTCTTC.

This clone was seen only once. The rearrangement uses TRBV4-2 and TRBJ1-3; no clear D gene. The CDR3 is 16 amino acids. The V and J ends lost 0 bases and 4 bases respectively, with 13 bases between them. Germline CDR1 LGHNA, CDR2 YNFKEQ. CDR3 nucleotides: TGTGCCAGCAGCCAAGAGGGAGGGATAGACGGAAACACCATATATTTT. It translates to CASSQEGGIDGNTIYF.

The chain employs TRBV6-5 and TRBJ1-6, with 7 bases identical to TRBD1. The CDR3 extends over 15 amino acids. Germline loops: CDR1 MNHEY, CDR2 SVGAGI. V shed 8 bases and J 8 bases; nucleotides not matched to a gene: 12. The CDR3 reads CASRKGASLDSPLHF. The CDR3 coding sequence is TGTGCCAGCCGAAAGGGGGCCTCGTTAGATTCACCCCTCCACTTT.

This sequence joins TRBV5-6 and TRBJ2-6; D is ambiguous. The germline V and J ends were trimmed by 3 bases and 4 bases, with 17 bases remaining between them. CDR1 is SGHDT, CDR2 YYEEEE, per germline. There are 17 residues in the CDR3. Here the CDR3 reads CASSSVFTHRGANVLTF. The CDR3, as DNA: TGTGCCAGCAGCTCGGTTTTCACCCATCGAGGGGCCAACGTCCTGACTTTC.

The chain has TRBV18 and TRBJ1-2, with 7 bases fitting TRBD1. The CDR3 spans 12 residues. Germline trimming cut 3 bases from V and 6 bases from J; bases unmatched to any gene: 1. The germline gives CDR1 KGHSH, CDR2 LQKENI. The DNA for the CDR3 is TGTGCCAGCTCACCCGGGACAGATGGCTACACCTTC. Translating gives CASSPGTDGYTF.

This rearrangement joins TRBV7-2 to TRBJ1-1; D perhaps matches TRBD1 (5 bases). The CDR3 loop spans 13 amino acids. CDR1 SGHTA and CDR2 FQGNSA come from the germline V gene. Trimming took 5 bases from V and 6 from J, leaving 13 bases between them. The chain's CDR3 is CASSARVPSEAFF. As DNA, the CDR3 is TGTGCCAGCAGCGCCAGGGTTCCCTCTGAAGCTTTCTTT.

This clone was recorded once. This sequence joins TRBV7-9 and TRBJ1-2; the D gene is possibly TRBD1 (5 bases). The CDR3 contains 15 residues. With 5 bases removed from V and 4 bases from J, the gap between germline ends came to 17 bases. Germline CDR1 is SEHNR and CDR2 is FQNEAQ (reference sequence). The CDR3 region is CASSPDRALPYGYTF. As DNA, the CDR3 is TGTGCCAGCAGCCCCGACAGAGCTCTACCCTATGGCTACACCTTC.

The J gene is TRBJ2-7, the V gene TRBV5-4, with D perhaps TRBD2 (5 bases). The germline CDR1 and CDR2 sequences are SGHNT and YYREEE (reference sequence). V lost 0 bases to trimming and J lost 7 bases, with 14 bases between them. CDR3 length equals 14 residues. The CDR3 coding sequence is TGTGCCAGCAGCTTGGACGGGGAGTTCGGGGAGCAGTACTTC. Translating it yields CASSLDGEFGEQYF.

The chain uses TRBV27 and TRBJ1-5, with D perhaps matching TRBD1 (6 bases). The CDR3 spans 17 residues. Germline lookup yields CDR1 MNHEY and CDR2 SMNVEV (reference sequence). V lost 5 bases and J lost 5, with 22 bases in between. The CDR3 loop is CASSPNLTGQRYQPQHF. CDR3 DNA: TGTGCCAGCAGTCCCAACCTGACAGGCCAGAGGTATCAGCCCCAGCATTTT.

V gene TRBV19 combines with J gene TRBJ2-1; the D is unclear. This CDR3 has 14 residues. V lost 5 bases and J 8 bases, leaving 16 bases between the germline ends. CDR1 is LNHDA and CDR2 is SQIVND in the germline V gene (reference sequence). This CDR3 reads CASSRLYLVDEQFF. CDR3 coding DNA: TGTGCCAGTAGTCGACTGTACCTGGTGGATGAGCAGTTCTTC.

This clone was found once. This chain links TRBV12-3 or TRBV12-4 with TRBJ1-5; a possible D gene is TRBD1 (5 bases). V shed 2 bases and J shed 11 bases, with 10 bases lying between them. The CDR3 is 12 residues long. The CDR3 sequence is CASSLMAGSQHF. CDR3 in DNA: TGTGCCAGCAGTTTAATGGCAGGGTCCCAGCATTTT.

DNA of the CDR3: TGTGCCAGCAGTCTAAGACACCCGGTCTACGAGCAGTACTTC. Translation: CASSLRHPVYEQYF. This chain joins TRBV6-5 and TRBJ2-7; no definite D call. CDR3 size: 14 residues. V lost 5 bases and J 3 bases, leaving 14 bases between the germline ends. The germline gives CDR1 MNHEY, CDR2 SVGAGI.

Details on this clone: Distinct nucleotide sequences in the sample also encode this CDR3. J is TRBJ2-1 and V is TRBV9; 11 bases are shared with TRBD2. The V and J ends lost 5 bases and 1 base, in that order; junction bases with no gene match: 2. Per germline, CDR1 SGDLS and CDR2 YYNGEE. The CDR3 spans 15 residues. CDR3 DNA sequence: TGTGCCAGCAGTCCTAGCGGGGGGTCCTACAATGAGCAGTTCTTC. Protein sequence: CASSPSGGSYNEQFF.

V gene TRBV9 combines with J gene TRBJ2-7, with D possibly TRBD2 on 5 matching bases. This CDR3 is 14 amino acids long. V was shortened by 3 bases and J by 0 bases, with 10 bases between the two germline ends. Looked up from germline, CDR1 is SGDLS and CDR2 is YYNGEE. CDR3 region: CASSGWESSYEQYF. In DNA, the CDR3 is TGTGCCAGCAGCGGCTGGGAGAGCTCCTACGAGCAGTACTTC. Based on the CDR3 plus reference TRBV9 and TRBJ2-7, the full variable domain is DSGVTQTPKHLITATGQRVTLRCSPRSGDLSVYWYQQSLDQGLQFLIQYYNGEERAKGNILERFSAQQFPDLHSELNLSSLELGDSALYFCASSGWESSYEQYFGPGTRLTVT.

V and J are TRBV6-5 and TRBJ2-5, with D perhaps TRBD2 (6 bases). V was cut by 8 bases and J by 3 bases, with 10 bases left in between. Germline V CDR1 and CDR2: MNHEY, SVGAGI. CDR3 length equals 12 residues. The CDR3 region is CASRRVEETQYF. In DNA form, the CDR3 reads TGTGCCAGCCGGAGGGTGGAAGAGACCCAGTACTTC.

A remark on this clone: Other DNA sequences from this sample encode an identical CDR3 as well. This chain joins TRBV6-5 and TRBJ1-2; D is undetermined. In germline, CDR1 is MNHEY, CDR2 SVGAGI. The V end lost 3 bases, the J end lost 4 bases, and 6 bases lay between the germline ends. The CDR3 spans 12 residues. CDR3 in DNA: TGTGCCAGCAGTTATCGAGGCTATGGCTACACCTTC. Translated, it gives CASSYRGYGYTF.

CDR3 region: CASSASGTGLTEAFF. The DNA of the CDR3 is TGTGCCAGCTCAGCCTCCGGGACAGGGCTCACTGAAGCTTTCTTT. The V and J genes are TRBV18 and TRBJ1-1, with 9 bases matching TRBD1. Per germline, CDR1 KGHSH and CDR2 LQKENI. The V gene end was trimmed by 5 bases and the J gene end by 4 bases; junction bases not matched to a gene: 8. This CDR3 contains 15 residues.

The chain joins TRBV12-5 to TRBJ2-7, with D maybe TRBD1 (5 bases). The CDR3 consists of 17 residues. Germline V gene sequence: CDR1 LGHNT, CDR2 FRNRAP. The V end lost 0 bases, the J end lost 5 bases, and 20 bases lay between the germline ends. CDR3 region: CASGLVTRGMGLDEQYF. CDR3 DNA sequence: TGTGCTAGTGGTTTGGTTACCCGCGGCATGGGGCTGGACGAGCAGTACTTC.

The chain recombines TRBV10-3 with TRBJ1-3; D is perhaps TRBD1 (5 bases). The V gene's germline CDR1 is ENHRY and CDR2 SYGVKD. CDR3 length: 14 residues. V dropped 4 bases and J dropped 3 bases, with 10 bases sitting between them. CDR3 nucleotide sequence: TGTGCCATCAGTGTCAGGGAAGGTGGAAACACCATATATTTT. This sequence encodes CAISVREGGNTIYF.

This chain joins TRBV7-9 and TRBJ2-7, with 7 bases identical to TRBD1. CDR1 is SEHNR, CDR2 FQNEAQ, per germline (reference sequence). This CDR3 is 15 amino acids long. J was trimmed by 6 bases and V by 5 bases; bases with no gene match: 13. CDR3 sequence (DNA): TGTGCCAGCAGCGTCCGACAGGGAAGAGGGGGCGAGCAGTACTTC. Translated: CASSVRQGRGGEQYF.

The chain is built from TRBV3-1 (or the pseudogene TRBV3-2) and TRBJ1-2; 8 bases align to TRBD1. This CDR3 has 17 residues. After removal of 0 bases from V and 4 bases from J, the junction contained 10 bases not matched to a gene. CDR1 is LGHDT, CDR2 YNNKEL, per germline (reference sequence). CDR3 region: CASSQDPGRGQAYGYTF. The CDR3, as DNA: TGTGCCAGCAGCCAAGATCCGGGCAGGGGGCAGGCCTATGGCTACACCTTC.

CDR3 nucleotide sequence: TGCGCCAGCAGCGGGAGGGGCGAGAACACCGGGGAGCTGTTTTTT. This translates into CASSGRGENTGELFF. The gene calls are TRBV5-1 and TRBJ2-2; 7 bases are a match to TRBD2. Germline assignment: CDR1 SGHRS and CDR2 YFSETQ. Trimming removed 4 bases from V and 1 base from J; junction bases left unmatched: 4. The CDR3 length is 15 residues.

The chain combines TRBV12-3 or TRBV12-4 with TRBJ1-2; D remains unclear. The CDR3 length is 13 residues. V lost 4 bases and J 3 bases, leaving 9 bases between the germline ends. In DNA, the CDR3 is TGTGCCAGCAGTTACGACACTTACTATGGCTACACCTTC. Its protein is CASSYDTYYGYTF.

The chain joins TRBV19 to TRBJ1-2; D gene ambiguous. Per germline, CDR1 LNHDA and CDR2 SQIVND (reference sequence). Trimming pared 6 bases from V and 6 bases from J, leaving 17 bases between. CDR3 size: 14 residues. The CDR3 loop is CASRMRGGEDGYTF. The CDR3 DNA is TGTGCCAGTAGGATGCGAGGCGGGGAGGATGGCTACACCTTC.